This is a list of T cell receptor beta chains from one sample in a study of blood T cell repertoires in COVID-19. Measured with immunoSEQ multiplex PCR; TCRdb has only the in-frame clones, and not every one. The table includes roughly 55,000 clones, around three quarters detected once. The sample consisted of peripheral blood. The receptors stem from a man in his sixties with acute or convalescent COVID-19. Each CDR3 is given with its conserved first and last residue. A D gene is named only where the DNA matches it firmly. Size values are once, few and many counts, or a class for expanded clones, and some rows have none.

V,J,size,D,DNA,CDR3
TRBV6-6,TRBJ1-1,.,.,TGTGCCAGCAGTTACCCGCAGGGGCTGAACACTGAAGCTTTCTTT,CASSYPQGLNTEAFF
TRBV5-1,TRBJ1-2,.,.,TGCGCCAGCAGCCGGGGGGAGGATTATGGCTACACCTTC,CASSRGEDYGYTF
TRBV5-1,TRBJ2-7,.,TRBD1,TGCGCCAGCAGCGCAGGACCGGACAGGGACTACGAGCAGTACTTC,CASSAGPDRDYEQYF
TRBV27,TRBJ1-5,.,.,TGTGCCAGCAGCTTCAATCAGCCCCAGCATTTT,CASSFNQPQHF
TRBV5-1,TRBJ1-4,.,.,TGCGCCAGCAGCTTGGATGGGGCGGATGAAAAACTGTTTTTT,CASSLDGADEKLFF
TRBV6-6,TRBJ2-1,.,TRBD1,TGTGCCAGCAGTTCGCACAGGGGAGAGGCCTACAATGAGCAGTTCTTC,CASSSHRGEAYNEQFF
TRBV5-1,TRBJ2-2,once,TRBD1,TGCGCCAGCAAGAACCGGACAGGGGCCACCGGGGAGCTGTTTTTT,CASKNRTGATGELFF
TRBV4-1,TRBJ1-4,once,TRBD1,TGCGCCAGCAGCCAAGGCCAGACAGGGGTTAATGAAAAACTGTTTTTT,CASSQGQTGVNEKLFF
TRBV6-5,TRBJ2-6,.,.,TGTGCCAGCGGTTCTCGCTCTGGGGCCAACGTCCTGACTTTC,CASGSRSGANVLTF
TRBV5-1,TRBJ2-5,.,.,TGCGCCAGCAGCTTGGAAGACAGCCGGGAAGAGACCCAGTACTTC,CASSLEDSREETQYF
TRBV28,TRBJ1-3,.,.,TGTGCCAGCAGTTTATATTTTTCAGGGGCGCCCTCTGGAAACACCATATATTTT,CASSLYFSGAPSGNTIYF
TRBV1,TRBJ2-2,once,.,TGCACCAGCAGCCAAGAGAGGCGGGACAGGGCGACCGGGGAGCTGTTTTTT,CTSSQERRDRATGELFF